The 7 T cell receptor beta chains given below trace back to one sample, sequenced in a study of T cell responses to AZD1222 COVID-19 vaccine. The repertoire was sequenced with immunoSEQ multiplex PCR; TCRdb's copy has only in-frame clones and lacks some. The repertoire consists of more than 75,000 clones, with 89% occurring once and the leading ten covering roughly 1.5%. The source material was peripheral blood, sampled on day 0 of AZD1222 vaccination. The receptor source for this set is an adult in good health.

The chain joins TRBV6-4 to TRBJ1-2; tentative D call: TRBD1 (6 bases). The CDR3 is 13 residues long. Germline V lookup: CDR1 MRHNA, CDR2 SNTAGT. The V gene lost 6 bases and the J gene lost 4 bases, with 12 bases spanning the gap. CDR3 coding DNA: TGTGCCAGCAGCGCCGTCAGGGGCTATGGCTACACCTTC. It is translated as CASSAVRGYGYTF.

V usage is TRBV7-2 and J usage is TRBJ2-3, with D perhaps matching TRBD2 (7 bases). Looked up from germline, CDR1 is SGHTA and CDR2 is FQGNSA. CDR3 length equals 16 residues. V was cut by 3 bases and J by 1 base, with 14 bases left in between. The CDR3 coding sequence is TGTGCCAGCAGCTTGGGCGGGGGCTCCGGCACAGATACGCAGTATTTT. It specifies CASSLGGGSGTDTQYF.

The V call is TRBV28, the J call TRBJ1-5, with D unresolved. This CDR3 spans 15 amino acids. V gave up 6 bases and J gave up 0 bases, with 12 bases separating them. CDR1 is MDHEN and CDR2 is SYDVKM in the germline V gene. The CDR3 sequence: CASSPDSYSNQPQHF. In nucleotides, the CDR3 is TGTGCCAGCAGCCCTGACTCTTATAGCAATCAGCCCCAGCATTTT.

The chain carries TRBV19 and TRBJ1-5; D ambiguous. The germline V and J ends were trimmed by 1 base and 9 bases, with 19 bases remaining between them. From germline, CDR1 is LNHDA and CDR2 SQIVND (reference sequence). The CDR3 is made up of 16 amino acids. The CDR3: CASSIGTAPELGPQHF. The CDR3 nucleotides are TGTGCCAGTAGTATAGGAACAGCTCCGGAGTTGGGGCCCCAGCATTTT.

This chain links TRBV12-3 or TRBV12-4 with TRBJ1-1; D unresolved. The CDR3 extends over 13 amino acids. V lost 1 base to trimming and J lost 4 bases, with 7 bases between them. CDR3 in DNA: TGTGCCAGCAGTTTAGACGAGAGCACTGAAGCTTTCTTT. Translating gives CASSLDESTEAFF.

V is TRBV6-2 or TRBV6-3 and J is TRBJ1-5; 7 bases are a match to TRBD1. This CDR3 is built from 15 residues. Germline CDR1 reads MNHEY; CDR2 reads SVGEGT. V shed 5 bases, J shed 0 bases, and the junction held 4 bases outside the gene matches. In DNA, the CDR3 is TGTGCCAGCAGTAGTCGACAGGGTAGCAATCAGCCCCAGCATTTT. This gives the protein CASSSRQGSNQPQHF.

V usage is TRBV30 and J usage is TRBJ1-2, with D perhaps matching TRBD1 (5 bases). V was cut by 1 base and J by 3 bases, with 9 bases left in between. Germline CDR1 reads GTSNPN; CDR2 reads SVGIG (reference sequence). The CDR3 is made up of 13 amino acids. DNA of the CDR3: TGTGCCTGGAGTGAGGACACGGACTATGGCTACACCTTC. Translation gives CAWSEDTDYGYTF.